Described below is a single T cell receptor (beta chain) sequence and its context. Clones were read by immunoSEQ multiplex PCR, and TCRdb kept only the in-frame ones, dropping some. The sample lists under 250,000 clones; 80% to 90% were seen once. Everyone who took part was 18 to 89 years old, and they came from 20 to 25 US areas. The record originates from a study of blood T cell repertoires in COVID-19. The CDR3 is 11 residues long. The germline gives CDR1 SEHNR, CDR2 FQNEAQ (reference sequence). Trimming stripped 11 bases from V and 5 bases from J, with 12 bases between. The receptor was isolated from a woman aged 30 to 39 with acute COVID-19. Sequences were obtained from PBMCs or T cells enriched from blood (not recorded which). This chain uses TRBV7-9 with TRBJ1-1; TRBD1 is a possible D gene (6 bases). Here the CDR3 DNA reads TGTGCCTACGAGGGGGGGACTGAAGCTTTCTTT. It encodes CAYEGGTEAFF.